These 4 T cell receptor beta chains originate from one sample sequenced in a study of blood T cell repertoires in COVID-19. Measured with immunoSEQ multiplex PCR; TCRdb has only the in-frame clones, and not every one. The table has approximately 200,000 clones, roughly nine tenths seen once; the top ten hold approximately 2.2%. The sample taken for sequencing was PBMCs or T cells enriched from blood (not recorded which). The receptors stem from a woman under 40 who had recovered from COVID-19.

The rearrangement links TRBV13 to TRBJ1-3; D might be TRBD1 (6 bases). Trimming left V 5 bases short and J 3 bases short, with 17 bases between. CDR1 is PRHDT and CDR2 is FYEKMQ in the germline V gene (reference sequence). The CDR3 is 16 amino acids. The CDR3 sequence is CASSRIAQGYGNTIYF. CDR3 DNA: TGTGCCAGCAGCCGTATAGCACAGGGATATGGAAACACCATATATTTT.

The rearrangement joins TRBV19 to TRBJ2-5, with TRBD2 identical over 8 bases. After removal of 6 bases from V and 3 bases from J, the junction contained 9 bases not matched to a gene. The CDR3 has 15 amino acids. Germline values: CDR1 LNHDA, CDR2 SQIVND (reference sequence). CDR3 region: CASSPPSGGKETQYF. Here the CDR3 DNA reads TGTGCCAGTAGCCCCCCCTCGGGGGGGAAAGAGACCCAGTACTTC.

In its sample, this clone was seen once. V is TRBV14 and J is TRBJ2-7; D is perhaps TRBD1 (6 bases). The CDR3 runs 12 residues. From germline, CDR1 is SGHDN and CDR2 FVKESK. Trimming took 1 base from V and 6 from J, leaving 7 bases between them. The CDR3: CASSQVTGEQYF. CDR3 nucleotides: TGTGCCAGCAGCCAAGTGACAGGCGAGCAGTACTTC.

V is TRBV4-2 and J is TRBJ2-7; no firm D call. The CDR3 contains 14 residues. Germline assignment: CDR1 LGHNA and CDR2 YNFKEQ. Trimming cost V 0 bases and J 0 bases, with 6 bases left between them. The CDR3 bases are TGTGCCAGCAGCCAAGATTCTAGCTCCTACGAGCAGTACTTC. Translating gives CASSQDSSSYEQYF.